Each of the 15 T cell receptor beta chains below was sequenced from the same sample in a study of T cell repertoires in cytomegalovirus infection. TCRdb re-called the reads through MiXCR, storing one row per CDR3 protein. In the table there are about 230,000 distinct CDR3 sequences, over 20% of which are singletons. Sample: CD8+ T cells from PBMCs. Every receptor here comes from a human donor in good health (CMV status not recorded). Some clones in this sample may be carry-over from other donors' samples.

This rearrangement joins TRBV20-1 to TRBJ2-7, with D possibly matching TRBD1 (5 bases). V was pared by 1 base and J by 4 bases, with 20 bases between. The CDR3 spans 16 residues. CDR1 and CDR2 (germline): DFQATT, SNEGSKA (reference sequence). DNA of the CDR3: TGCAGTGCTAGAGCCCCCTTACTGGGGCCCCAATACGAGCAGTACTTC. Translation gives CSARAPLLGPQYEQYF.

In this sample, this clonotype is medium-sized (0.01 to 0.1%). This chain connects TRBV7-8 to TRBJ2-7, with no clear D. V lost 5 bases, J lost 3 bases, and 14 bases lay in between. CDR3 length: 14 amino acids. CDR1 SGHVS and CDR2 FQNEAQ come from the germline V gene. The CDR3 DNA sequence: TGTGCCAGCAGCCCCCCAGGAAGGAGCTACGAGCAGTACTTC. It is translated as CASSPPGRSYEQYF. The full variable domain, completed using reference TRBV7-8 and TRBJ2-7, is GAGVSQSPRYKVAKRGQDVALRCDPISGHVSLFWYQQALGQGPEFLTYFQNEAQLDKSGLPSDRFFAERPEGSVSTLKIQRTQQEDSAVYLCASSPPGRSYEQYFGPGTRLTVT.

The chain is built from TRBV28 and TRBJ2-3; 8 nucleotides line up with TRBD2. J was trimmed by 2 bases and V by 6 bases; bases with no gene match: 13. Germline V gene lookup returns CDR1 MDHEN and CDR2 SYDVKM. The CDR3 is 17 residues long. The CDR3 loop is CASSTALNGGDTDTQYF. As DNA, the CDR3 is TGTGCCAGCAGCACAGCTCTTAACGGGGGGGACACAGATACGCAGTATTTT.

Note on this clonotype: The junction differs from germline at one of its ends, possibly a read error. V is TRBV7-6 and J is TRBJ1-1; D unresolved. The germline V gene has CDR1 SGHVS and CDR2 FNYEAQ. The CDR3 length is 13 residues. In DNA form, the CDR3 reads TGTGCCAGCAGCCGGTTCGTGGGCACTGATGCTTTCTTT. Translated, it gives CASSRFVGTDAFF.

This clonotype was observed at least ten times. CDR3 region: CASSISAETEAFF. CDR3 DNA sequence: TGTGCCAGTAGTATTTCAGCGGAGACTGAAGCTTTCTTT. The chain recombines TRBV19 with TRBJ1-1; D unresolved. Trimming took off 3 bases at V and 5 bases at J, with 10 bases between the two ends. Germline-derived CDR1 and CDR2 are LNHDA and SQIVND (reference sequence). CDR3 length equals 13 residues.

The genes are TRBV6-1 and TRBJ1-1, with 10 bases fitting TRBD1. Germline V lookup: CDR1 MNHNS, CDR2 SASEGT. CDR3 length: 14 residues. Trimming at V came to 10 bases and at J to 5 bases, leaving 10 bases not matched to a gene. The CDR3: CATAPGQGGTEAFF. DNA of the CDR3: TGTGCCACAGCCCCTGGACAGGGGGGAACTGAAGCTTTCTTT.

Only a few counts were recorded for this clonotype. In DNA form, the CDR3 reads TGTGCCAGCAGTGAAGTAAGGGGAAGGAGGCTGGAGCTGTTTTTT. Protein sequence: CASSEVRGRRLELFF. V and J are TRBV6-1 and TRBJ2-2; D could derive from TRBD1 or TRBD2 (5 bases each). Germline lookup yields CDR1 MNHNS and CDR2 SASEGT. Trimming stripped 1 base from V and 10 bases from J, with 16 bases between. The CDR3 extends over 15 amino acids.

J is TRBJ2-1 and V is TRBV3-1; TRBD1 might be the D (6 bases). Germline values: CDR1 LGHDT, CDR2 YNNKEL (reference sequence). The CDR3 is 16 residues long. V lost 4 bases to trimming and J lost 8 bases, with 21 bases between them. CDR3 sequence (DNA): TGTGCCAGCAGCCCCCGGACAGCTCGATTTTGGGATGAGCAGTTCTTC. It yields the protein CASSPRTARFWDEQFF.

This clonotype was counted between two and nine times. This rearrangement joins TRBV28 to TRBJ2-5, with 8 bases that match TRBD2. Trimming removed 2 bases from V and 1 base from J; junction bases left unmatched: 3. Germline V gene lookup returns CDR1 MDHEN and CDR2 SYDVKM. This CDR3 contains 15 residues. CDR3: CASSLTGGPQETQYF. CDR3 DNA: TGTGCCAGCAGTTTAACGGGGGGGCCCCAAGAGACCCAGTACTTC.

The chain is built from TRBV7-6 and TRBJ2-5; D is perhaps TRBD1 or TRBD2 (5 bases each). V was shortened by 4 bases and J by 4 bases, with 19 bases between the two germline ends. CDR1 is SGHVS and CDR2 is FNYEAQ in the germline V gene. This CDR3 comprises 16 residues. CDR3 sequence (DNA): TGTGCCAGCAGCTCCGCGGCTCCAGCGAGGGGAGAGACCCAGTACTTC. This codes for CASSSAAPARGETQYF.

V is TRBV9 and J is TRBJ2-2; D is unresolved. Trimming shortened V by 0 bases and J by 5 bases, and 5 bases separated the two germline ends. Germline values: CDR1 SGDLS, CDR2 YYNGEE. This CDR3 is 13 amino acids long. CDR3 coding DNA: TGTGCCAGCAGCGTAGCTACAACCGGGGAGCTGTTTTTT. This translates into CASSVATTGELFF.

This clonotype was found a few times. The V gene is TRBV20-1, the J gene TRBJ2-1, with D hard to call. CDR3 size: 13 residues. V was pared by 2 bases and J by 7 bases, with 12 bases between. Germline loops: CDR1 DFQATT, CDR2 SNEGSKA (reference sequence). The CDR3 sequence: CSARWSAFNEQFF. CDR3 DNA sequence: TGCAGTGCTAGATGGTCAGCGTTTAATGAGCAGTTCTTC.

This clonotype was recorded at least ten times. The junction departs from germline at one end; a sequencing error may be responsible. The genes are TRBV28 and TRBJ2-2; D remains ambiguous. The CDR3 is made up of 11 amino acids. Germline V CDR1 and CDR2: MDHEN, SYDVKM. CDR3 sequence (DNA): TGTGCCACCAGTTTCACCGGGGAGCTGTTTTTT. It encodes CATSFTGELFF.

The chain combines TRBV29-1 with TRBJ2-7, with 9 bases matching TRBD1. Germline lookup yields CDR1 SQVTM and CDR2 ANQGSEA. V lost 1 base, J lost 4 bases, and 8 bases stayed unmatched. This CDR3 spans 15 amino acids. The DNA for the CDR3 is TGCAGCGTTGAAGTACCGGGACAGGGTACGTACGAGCAGTACTTC. It encodes CSVEVPGQGTYEQYF.

This clonotype has more than one count but fewer than ten. The V gene is TRBV6-1, the J gene TRBJ2-7; either TRBD1 or TRBD2 may supply D (5 bases each). This CDR3 has 15 amino acids. Deletions cut 5 bases from V and 4 bases from J, with 18 bases between. Germline CDR1 reads MNHNS; CDR2 reads SASEGT. The CDR3 nucleotides read TGTGCCAGCAGTCTAGTCCGGACGGGGCTTTACGAGCAGTACTTC. Protein product: CASSLVRTGLYEQYF.